Each of the 8 T cell receptor beta chains below was sequenced from the same sample in a study of shared clonotypes between healthy human individuals. Here immunoSEQ multiplex PCR was the method, and the copy in TCRdb shows in-frame clones only, minus some. The sample has approximately 110,000 clones, roughly 70% seen once. Sequenced: memory CD8+ T cells sorted from blood. The sample's subset: CD45RO+ cells pooled with CCR7-negative TemRA cells. These receptors were taken from a woman between 25 and 40 years old in good health.

V and J are TRBV2 and TRBJ2-3; perhaps TRBD1 as D (6 bases). The V end lost 4 bases, the J end lost 0 bases, and 11 bases lay between the germline ends. There are 15 residues in the CDR3. Germline V gives CDR1 SNHLY, CDR2 FYNNEI. The CDR3 region is CASSVRQDSTDTQYF. The CDR3 nucleotides read TGTGCCAGCAGTGTAAGACAGGATAGCACAGATACGCAGTATTTT.

This chain connects TRBV6-1 to TRBJ1-2; D is undetermined. The length of the CDR3 is 15 residues. V lost 3 bases and J lost 2, with 13 bases in between. CDR1 is MNHNS and CDR2 is SASEGT in the germline V gene. CDR3 residues: CASSDWGKMNYGYTF. In DNA form, the CDR3 reads TGTGCCAGCAGTGACTGGGGAAAAATGAACTATGGCTACACCTTC.

CDR3 sequence: CASSKTGFVTDTQYF. Here the CDR3 DNA reads TGTGCCAGCAGCAAGACAGGATTTGTGACAGATACGCAGTATTTT. This chain connects TRBV9 to TRBJ2-3; D is possibly TRBD1 (6 bases). The CDR3 runs to 15 residues. Trimming stripped 4 bases from V and 3 bases from J, with 15 bases between. Germline loops: CDR1 SGDLS, CDR2 YYNGEE. Variable domain in full (rest from reference TRBV9 and TRBJ2-3): DSGVTQTPKHLITATGQRVTLRCSPRSGDLSVYWYQQSLDQGLQFLIQYYNGEERAKGNILERFSAQQFPDLHSELNLSSLELGDSALYFCASSKTGFVTDTQYFGPGTRLTVL.

V gene TRBV11-2 combines with J gene TRBJ2-7, with D perhaps matching TRBD1 (7 bases). Between the trimmed V and J ends, which lost 3 bases and 5 bases, there was a span of 20 bases. The germline CDR1 and CDR2 sequences are SGHAT and FQNNGV. This CDR3 region has 16 residues. The CDR3 DNA is TGTGCCAGCAGCTTGAATAGCAGGGGGGTCGTCCACGAGCAGTACTTC. Protein sequence: CASSLNSRGVVHEQYF.

This clone was counted ten times or more. This chain links TRBV25-1 with TRBJ1-3; D may be TRBD1 (5 bases). The germline CDR1 and CDR2 sequences are MGHDK and SYGVNS. The CDR3 contains 17 residues. The V end was cut by 4 bases, the J end by 0 bases, with 16 bases between. The CDR3 DNA reads TGTGCCAGCAGTGTCAATGGGGGGGGATCCTCTGGAAACACCATATATTTT. Its translation: CASSVNGGGSSGNTIYF.

The table lists this clone with a few counts. V is TRBV7-8 and J is TRBJ1-4; D call uncertain. Germline CDR1 and CDR2: SGHVS and FQNEAQ. The CDR3 runs to 16 residues. V lost 1 base, J lost 3 bases, and 12 bases lay in between. Here the CDR3 DNA reads TGTGCCAGCAGCTTAGGGAACGCGGTACCTAATGAAAAACTGTTTTTT. Translating it yields CASSLGNAVPNEKLFF.

V and J are TRBV19 and TRBJ2-1; D is possibly TRBD1 or TRBD2 (5 bases each). The CDR3 loop spans 15 amino acids. V was clipped by 3 bases and J by 8 bases, with 17 bases between them. Germline loops: CDR1 LNHDA, CDR2 SQIVND (reference sequence). The CDR3 region has the DNA TGTGCCAGTAGTATGGGGCTTTTCTCGAGGGATGAGCAGTTCTTC. Protein sequence: CASSMGLFSRDEQFF.

The sample holds a few counts of this clone. The chain joins TRBV7-9 to TRBJ2-7; D is perhaps TRBD1 (6 bases). Looked up from germline, CDR1 is SEHNR and CDR2 is FQNEAQ (reference sequence). V lost 2 bases and J 9 bases, leaving 14 bases between the germline ends. The CDR3 contains 13 residues. In DNA, the CDR3 is TGTGCCAGCAGCTTAAACAGGGCGGATGGGCAGTACTTC. This gives the protein CASSLNRADGQYF.